The 8 T cell receptor beta chains in this list originate from one sample, sequenced in a study of blood T cell repertoires in COVID-19 (dated by TCRdb to about 2020). Libraries were built with the immunoSEQ multiplex PCR assay. TCRdb provides this immuneACCESS table in a form limited to in-frame rearrangements. Some clones are lacking; in checked studies, under half of them reflect an unresolved V gene, and why the rest are absent is not known. The sample includes roughly 430,000 clones, with about 88% observed a single time. The leading ten clones occupy 1.2% to 1.5% of the sample. Specimen: PBMCs or T cells enriched from blood (not recorded which). The source is a young woman who had been exposed to COVID-19.

This clone was observed once. The V and J genes are TRBV18 and TRBJ1-5; 11 bases match TRBD1. Germline CDR1 and CDR2: KGHSH and LQKENI. The CDR3 is 17 residues long. V shed 8 bases, J shed 3 bases, and the junction held 12 bases outside the gene matches. The CDR3 bases are TGTGCCAGCCGGGGACAGGGGGTCCCCATGGCCAATCAGCCCCAGCATTTT. Amino acids: CASRGQGVPMANQPQHF.

This chain connects TRBV27 to TRBJ1-5; a possible D gene is TRBD1 (5 bases). Germline values: CDR1 MNHEY, CDR2 SMNVEV (reference sequence). This CDR3 spans 16 amino acids. The V and J ends lost 6 bases and 1 base respectively, with 16 bases between them. The CDR3 protein is CASSPGWVVSNQPQHF. In DNA, the CDR3 is TGTGCCAGCAGCCCAGGGTGGGTAGTAAGCAATCAGCCCCAGCATTTT.

This clone was seen a single time. This rearrangement joins TRBV9 to TRBJ2-7, with TRBD2 as a possible D gene (5 bases). V gave up 4 bases and J gave up 0 bases, with 11 bases separating them. CDR3 length: 14 amino acids. Germline CDR1 reads SGDLS; CDR2 reads YYNGEE. The CDR3 protein is CASSYSGNSYEQYF. As DNA, the CDR3 is TGTGCCAGCAGCTACAGCGGAAACTCCTACGAGCAGTACTTC.

The chain couples TRBV27 to TRBJ1-3; no definite D call. V lost 6 bases, J lost 7 bases, and 4 bases lay in between. The CDR3 covers 10 residues. The germline CDR1 and CDR2 sequences are MNHEY and SMNVEV (reference sequence). Here the CDR3 DNA reads TGTGCCAGCAGCGGGAACACCATATATTTT. Amino acids: CASSGNTIYF.

The chain couples TRBV12-3 or TRBV12-4 to TRBJ1-2; no firm D call. The CDR3 covers 12 residues. The ends were cut back, 6 bases at V and 4 bases at J, with 9 bases in the middle. The CDR3 protein is CASSRSAYGYTF. CDR3 bases: TGTGCCAGCAGCCGCAGCGCCTATGGCTACACCTTC.

The rearrangement uses TRBV19 and TRBJ1-5, with a weak D call TRBD1 (5 bases). The CDR3 spans 13 residues. CDR1 and CDR2 from the germline V gene are LNHDA and SQIVND (reference sequence). V lost 5 bases, J lost 7 bases, and 12 bases lay in between. The CDR3 sequence: CASSPQGLQPQHF. The CDR3 bases are TGTGCCAGTAGTCCTCAGGGTTTACAGCCCCAGCATTTT. The full variable domain, in which reference TRBV19 and TRBJ1-5 provide the parts outside the CDR3, is DGGITQSPKYLFRKEGQNVTLSCEQNLNHDAMYWYRQDPGQGLRLIYYSQIVNDFQKGDIAEGYSVSREKKESFPLTVTSAQKNPTAFYLCASSPQGLQPQHFGDGTRLSIL.

This clone occurred once. The rearrangement links TRBV2 to TRBJ2-1; perhaps TRBD2 as D (6 bases). Between the trimmed V and J ends, which lost 6 bases and 2 bases, there was a span of 17 bases. The CDR3 runs to 16 residues. Looked up from germline, CDR1 is SNHLY and CDR2 is FYNNEI. As DNA, the CDR3 is TGTGCCAGCAGGGGATCCGAGACTAGGGCCTACAATGAGCAGTTCTTC. Translation gives CASRGSETRAYNEQFF.

The gene calls are TRBV5-1 and TRBJ1-1, with a possible D match to TRBD1 (6 bases). The ends were cut back, 0 bases at V and 11 bases at J, with 17 bases in the middle. Germline V gene lookup returns CDR1 SGHRS and CDR2 YFSETQ. This CDR3 spans 14 amino acids. CDR3 protein: CASSLAGAENLAFF. CDR3 DNA sequence: TGCGCCAGCAGCTTGGCAGGGGCCGAGAATCTGGCTTTCTTT. Variable domain in full (rest from reference TRBV5-1 and TRBJ1-1): KAGVTQTPRYLIKTRGQQVTLSCSPISGHRSVSWYQQTPGQGLQFLFEYFSETQRNKGNFPGRFSGRQFSNSRSEMNVSTLELGDSALYLCASSLAGAENLAFFGQGTRLTVV.